The next 8 T cell receptor beta chains were all read from a single sample in a study of blood T cells in healthy people across ages. A sample-barcoded 5' primer and a J-beta primer mix were used in a second PCR of about 6 to 11 cycles. MiXCR, applied by TCRdb to the 5' RACE reads, yields one record per CDR3 protein. The table has approximately 790,000 distinct CDR3 sequences, 60% to 80% seen once. Material: blood. The receptors were sampled from a man aged 25-45 years in good health.

The V gene is TRBV2, the J gene TRBJ2-1; 16 nucleotides match TRBD2. CDR1 is SNHLY and CDR2 is FYNNEI in the germline V gene. The CDR3 consists of 15 residues. V dropped 6 bases and J dropped 8; count of bases not matched to a gene: 4. This CDR3 reads CASRGLAGGAYEQFF. The CDR3 coding sequence is TGTGCCAGCAGGGGACTAGCGGGGGGGGCGTATGAGCAGTTCTTC.

The chain is built from TRBV6-1 and TRBJ2-5; 8 positions match TRBD2. The germline V gene encodes CDR1 MNHNS and CDR2 SASEGT. The CDR3 spans 16 residues. The V and J ends lost 2 bases and 1 base, in that order; junction bases with no gene match: 6. CDR3 DNA: TGTGCCAGCAGTGAAATGATAGCGGGGTTCCAAGAGACCCAGTACTTC. This sequence encodes CASSEMIAGFQETQYF.

The CDR3 spells CASSLRGRNTEAFF. DNA of the CDR3: TGTGCCAGCAGTTTACGGGGGCGCAACACTGAAGCTTTCTTT. The J gene is TRBJ1-1, the V gene TRBV12-3 or TRBV12-4; tentative D call: TRBD1 (6 bases). This CDR3 is 14 amino acids long. The V end was cut by 2 bases, the J end by 2 bases, with 9 bases between.

This sequence joins TRBV6-1 and TRBJ2-5; D unresolved. CDR1 is MNHNS, CDR2 SASEGT, per germline. This CDR3 is 15 amino acids long. Trimming shortened V by 1 base and J by 2 bases, and 11 bases separated the two germline ends. CDR3 protein: CASSEVGGRQETQYF. DNA of the CDR3: TGTGCCAGCAGTGAAGTGGGCGGTAGGCAAGAGACCCAGTACTTC.

The CDR3 protein is CASSVVTGGGEQFF. The CDR3 nucleotides are TGTGCCAGCAGCGTAGTTACGGGGGGGGGTGAGCAGTTCTTC. V and J are TRBV9 and TRBJ2-1; 8 positions match TRBD2. The CDR3 is made up of 14 amino acids. V gave up 0 bases and J gave up 9 bases; unmatched junction bases: 5. CDR1 and CDR2 from the germline V gene are SGDLS and YYNGEE.

The chain couples TRBV28 to TRBJ2-7; D could derive from TRBD1 or TRBD2 (6 bases each). The germline V gene has CDR1 MDHEN and CDR2 SYDVKM. Trimming shortened V by 1 base and J by 3 bases, and 13 bases separated the two germline ends. The CDR3 covers 15 residues. The CDR3 loop reads CASSLLGGPVYEQYF. The CDR3 DNA is TGTGCCAGCAGTTTATTGGGGGGCCCAGTCTACGAGCAGTACTTC.

This clonotype was detected once. The chain has TRBV10-3 and TRBJ1-1, with D maybe TRBD1 (6 bases). The CDR3 length is 15 residues. V lost 3 bases to trimming and J lost 1 base, with 12 bases between them. Per the germline V gene, CDR1 is ENHRY and CDR2 is SYGVKD. The CDR3 here is CAISDTGNGNTEAFF. Here the CDR3 DNA reads TGTGCCATCAGTGATACAGGGAATGGGAACACTGAAGCTTTCTTT.

This clonotype was recorded many times. V is TRBV6-2 or TRBV6-3 and J is TRBJ1-2; D not resolved. Trimming shortened V by 5 bases and J by 3 bases, and 10 bases separated the two germline ends. Germline V CDR1 and CDR2: MNHEY, SVGEGT. The CDR3 extends over 13 amino acids. As DNA, the CDR3 is TGTGCCAGCAGTCCTGACGGGGACTATGGCTACACCTTC. This gives the protein CASSPDGDYGYTF.